This T cell receptor beta chain was sequenced for a study of control samples from healthy donors and cancer patients. Some clones are missing from TCRdb's copy, which holds only in-frame ones; the method was immunoSEQ multiplex PCR. This table has some 28,000 clones, more than 75% appearing once. The length of the CDR3 is 15 residues. The sequenced sample was PBMCs. The sequence derives from a woman between 35 and 50 years old with lung cancer. The chain recombines TRBV21-1 with TRBJ1-4. TRBV21-1 is described as a pseudogene. The CDR3 reads CASSKDGGTNEKLFF. The CDR3 nucleotides read TGTGCCAGCAGCAAAGACGGGGGAACTAATGAAAAACTGTTTTTT.